These T cell receptor beta chains were read from a single sample in a study of vaccination and CD4 T cells after COVID-19. One entry per CDR3 protein, called by TCRdb with MiXCR from the PCR reads. The sample carries more than 4,500 distinct CDR3 sequences, 25% to 35% recorded once. No antigen has been identified for these receptors. The sequenced material came from CD4+ T cells from blood, cultured in vitro. These receptor sequences come from a human donor in good health. CDR3s include the opening cysteine and the closing phenylalanine or tryptophan. The order of the fields is J gene, clone size, D gene, V gene, CDR3 protein, CDR3 DNA. The D gene is left open where the match is weak. Where a row states a size, it is once, few, many or the class of an expanded clone; other rows omit it.

>TRBJ2-5|medium-sized|.|TRBV7-9
CASSFAQETQYF
TGTGCCAGCAGCTTTGCCCAAGAGACCCAGTACTTC
>TRBJ1-5|.|.|TRBV29-1
CSVAADSNQPQHF
TGCAGCGTGGCTGCGGATAGCAATCAGCCCCAGCATTTT
>TRBJ2-7|.|.|TRBV6-1
CASSPDKLSSYEQYF
TGTGCCAGCAGTCCGGACAAGTTGAGCTCCTACGAGCAGTACTTC
>TRBJ2-3|.|TRBD2|TRBV6-4
CASSDGTSGADTQYF
TGTGCCAGCAGTGACGGGACTAGCGGGGCAGATACGCAGTATTTT
>TRBJ1-5|few|TRBD1|TRBV19
CASSGTGPQPQHF
TGTGCCAGTAGTGGGACAGGGCCTCAGCCCCAGCATTTT
>TRBJ1-2|.|.|TRBV6-1
CASTVPGTLLSGYTF
TGTGCCAGCACGGTTCCTGGGACCCTTTTGTCTGGCTACACCTTC
>TRBJ1-1|medium-sized|.|TRBV15
CATSRVGGARTEAFF
TGTGCCACCAGCAGAGTAGGGGGGGCGCGAACTGAAGCTTTCTTT
>TRBJ2-1|.|.|TRBV7-2
CAGSLVIQREQFF
TGTGCCGGCAGCTTAGTCATACAGCGTGAGCAGTTCTTC
>TRBJ1-2|.|.|TRBV12-3/TRBV12-4
CASSFQGHYGYTF
TGTGCCAGCAGTTTCCAGGGGCACTATGGCTACACCTTC
>TRBJ1-2|.|.|TRBV6-1
CASTPASSFRYTF
TGTGCCAGCACCCCCGCCTCGAGTTTCCGCTACACCTTC
>TRBJ1-5|few|.|TRBV19
CASSISGEAPLQPQHF
TGTGCCAGTAGTATTTCAGGGGAGGCCCCACTTCAGCCCCAGCATTTT
>TRBJ2-3|.|.|TRBV30
CAWSPDGGAIDTQYF
TGTGCCTGGTCACCCGATGGGGGGGCAATAGATACGCAGTATTTT
>TRBJ1-2|few|.|TRBV5-1
CASSSGTGAYGYTF
TGCGCCAGCAGTTCTGGCACAGGAGCCTATGGCTACACCTTC
>TRBJ2-3|.|.|TRBV19
CASSPGTVSTDTQYF
TGTGCCAGTAGTCCCGGGACGGTCAGCACAGATACGCAGTATTTT
>TRBJ2-7|few|.|TRBV6-1
CASSERVKTYEQYF
TGTGCCAGCAGTGAAAGGGTCAAAACCTACGAGCAGTACTTC
>TRBJ2-7|.|.|TRBV5-4
CASSPHGQRGYEQYF
TGTGCCAGCAGCCCCCACGGACAGCGTGGCTACGAGCAGTACTTC
>TRBJ1-2|medium-sized|.|TRBV20-1
CSASRGNYGYTF
TGCAGTGCCAGCAGGGGTAACTATGGCTACACCTTC
>TRBJ2-5|medium-sized|.|TRBV6-5
CASSYSRLDSGTETQYF
TGTGCCAGCAGTTACTCGAGGTTAGACTCGGGCACAGAGACCCAGTACTTC
>TRBJ1-5|medium-sized|TRBD1|TRBV24-1
CATSSGQGDQPQHF
TGTGCCACCAGTTCCGGACAGGGCGATCAGCCCCAGCATTTT
>TRBJ2-2|once|TRBD1|TRBV10-2
CASSDRGQVTTGELFF
TGCGCCAGCAGTGATAGGGGACAGGTGACCACCGGGGAGCTGTTTTTT
>TRBJ2-3|.|TRBD1|TRBV4-2
CASSQGEDTQYF
TGTGCCAGCAGTCAGGGGGAGGATACGCAGTATTTT
>TRBJ2-7|few|.|TRBV20-1
CSASQEAYEQYF
TGCAGTGCTAGTCAGGAAGCCTACGAGCAGTACTTC